This TCR beta chain comes out of a study of cytomegalovirus exposure and HLA in healthy donors. The germline gives CDR1 SGHVS, CDR2 FQNEAQ. The length of the CDR3 is 15 residues. The ends lost 3 bases at V and 10 bases at J; junction bases unmatched: 11. Study results and caveats: The study recorded some 160 TCR beta chains that were cytomegalovirus-associated.

Regarding this clone: Its antigen is undetermined.

TCRdb's copy holds only in-frame clones and misses some; the assay was immunoSEQ multiplex PCR. This table holds tens of thousands of clones, 95% to 98% found once. The chain has TRBV7-8 and TRBJ2-1; 8 nucleotides align to TRBD2. The clonotype originates from a man younger than 30 in good health and CMV-seronegative. Sequenced: PBMCs. In DNA, the CDR3 is TGTGCCAGCAGCTTTGCTAGCGGGTCCTCCGGGGAGCAGTTCTTC. Translation gives CASSFASGSSGEQFF.